The rows below give T cell receptor beta chains drawn from one sample of a study of shared clonotypes between healthy human individuals. Repertoires were generated with immunoSEQ multiplex PCR, while TCRdb's copy carries only in-frame clones and drops some. The sample contains some 2 million clones, about 95% of which appear only once. Sequenced: naive CD8+ T cells sorted from blood. All receptors derive from a young man in good health. Both conserved end residues are part of each CDR3. The D gene is left open where the match is weak. Clone size, where shown, is once, few, many, or a class for clones that have expanded.

clone size,J gene,V gene,D gene,CDR3 protein,CDR3 DNA
NA,TRBJ2-7,TRBV7-9,NA,CASSLGGGLGYEQYF,TGTGCCAGCAGCTTAGGGGGCGGACTGGGCTACGAGCAGTACTTC
NA,TRBJ2-7,TRBV4-1,NA,CASSQSDRSSYEQYF,TGCGCCAGCAGCCAATCCGACAGGAGCTCCTACGAGCAGTACTTC
NA,TRBJ2-2,TRBV7-3,TRBD1,CASSPGGPNTGELFF,TGTGCCAGCAGCCCAGGGGGCCCGAACACCGGGGAGCTGTTTTTT
NA,TRBJ2-7,TRBV4-2,TRBD2,CASSQTSGGAYEQYF,TGTGCCAGCAGCCAAACTAGCGGGGGGGCGTACGAGCAGTACTTC
once,TRBJ2-7,TRBV7-6,NA,CASSPRAQGEGPFEQYF,TGTGCCAGCAGCCCGAGGGCACAGGGAGAGGGCCCTTTCGAGCAGTACTTC
NA,TRBJ2-7,TRBV6-5,NA,CASSPRDVSSYEQYF,TGTGCCAGCAGTCCCCGGGACGTGAGCTCCTACGAGCAGTACTTC
once,TRBJ2-2,TRBV7-9,NA,CAILAATGELFF,TGTGCCATCCTAGCAGCCACCGGGGAGTTGTTTTTT
once,TRBJ2-1,TRBV2,NA,CASGLIYNEQFF,TGTGCCAGCGGACTGATCTACAATGAGCAGTTCTTC
NA,TRBJ2-3,TRBV18,TRBD1,CASSKDRVPDTQYF,TGTGCCAGCTCAAAAGACAGGGTCCCAGATACGCAGTATTTT
NA,TRBJ2-1,TRBV27,NA,CASAGLGNNEQFF,TGTGCCAGCGCCGGGTTAGGAAACAATGAGCAGTTCTTC
few,TRBJ1-1,TRBV18,NA,CASSPLGGNTEAFF,TGTGCCAGCTCACCTTTAGGGGGGAACACTGAAGCTTTCTTT
NA,TRBJ2-7,TRBV7-3,NA,CASSLSLDYEQYF,TGTGCCAGCAGCTTATCCCTAGACTACGAGCAGTACTTC
NA,TRBJ1-1,TRBV28,NA,CASSLLGGNTEAFF,TGTGCCAGCAGTTTATTGGGAGGGAACACTGAAGCTTTCTTT
NA,TRBJ1-4,TRBV4-1,TRBD1,CASSRRQGPTNEKLFF,TGCGCCAGCAGCCGACGACAGGGCCCAACTAATGAAAAACTGTTTTTT
NA,TRBJ1-1,TRBV27,NA,CASSLNKGPMNTEAFF,TGTGCCAGCAGTTTAAATAAGGGACCCATGAACACTGAAGCTTTCTTT
once,TRBJ2-3,TRBV7-9,TRBD2,CASTYGPGLATDTQYF,TGTGCCAGCACCTACGGCCCCGGACTAGCCACAGATACGCAGTATTTT
NA,TRBJ2-1,TRBV7-9,NA,CASSLPSDWEQFF,TGTGCCAGCAGCCTCCCCTCAGATTGGGAGCAGTTCTTC
once,TRBJ1-2,TRBV7-9,NA,CASSLNPDGYTF,TGTGCCAGCAGCTTAAATCCAGACGGCTACACCTTC
NA,TRBJ2-3,TRBV9,TRBD1,CASSPTGGVTDTQYF,TGTGCCAGCAGCCCGACAGGGGGCGTCACAGATACGCAGTATTTT
NA,TRBJ2-7,TRBV9,NA,CASSVGGGTYEQYF,TGTGCCAGCAGCGTAGGTGGGGGCACCTACGAGCAGTACTTC
NA,TRBJ1-4,TRBV28,NA,CASKRGATNEKLFF,TGTGCCAGCAAGAGGGGAGCAACTAATGAAAAACTGTTTTTT
once,TRBJ2-2,TRBV6-5,NA,CASSLDGNTGELFF,TGTGCCAGCAGCCTGGACGGGAACACCGGGGAGCTGTTTTTT
NA,TRBJ2-1,TRBV27,TRBD2,CASSHGTSTYNEQFF,TGTGCCAGCAGTCACGGGACTAGTACCTACAATGAGCAGTTCTTC
once,TRBJ2-3,TRBV5-1,TRBD2,CASNLADGTDTQYF,TGCGCCAGCAATCTAGCGGACGGCACAGATACGCAGTATTTT